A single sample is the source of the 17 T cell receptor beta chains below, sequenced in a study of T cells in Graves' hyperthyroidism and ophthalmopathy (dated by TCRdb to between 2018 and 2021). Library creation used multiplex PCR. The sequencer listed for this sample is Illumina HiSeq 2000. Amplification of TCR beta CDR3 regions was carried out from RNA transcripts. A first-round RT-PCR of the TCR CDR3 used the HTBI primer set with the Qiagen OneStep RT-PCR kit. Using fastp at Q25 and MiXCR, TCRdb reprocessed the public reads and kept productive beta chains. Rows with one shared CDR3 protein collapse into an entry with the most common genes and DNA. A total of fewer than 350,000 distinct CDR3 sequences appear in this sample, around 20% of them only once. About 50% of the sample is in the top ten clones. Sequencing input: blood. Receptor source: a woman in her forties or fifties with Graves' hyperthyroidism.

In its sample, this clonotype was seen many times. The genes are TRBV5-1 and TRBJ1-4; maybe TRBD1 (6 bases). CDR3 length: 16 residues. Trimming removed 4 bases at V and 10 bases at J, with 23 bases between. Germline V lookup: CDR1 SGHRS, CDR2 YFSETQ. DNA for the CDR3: TGCGCCAGCAGCGAAGCAAACAGGGACACCAACGGAAAACTGTTTTTT. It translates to CASSEANRDTNGKLFF.

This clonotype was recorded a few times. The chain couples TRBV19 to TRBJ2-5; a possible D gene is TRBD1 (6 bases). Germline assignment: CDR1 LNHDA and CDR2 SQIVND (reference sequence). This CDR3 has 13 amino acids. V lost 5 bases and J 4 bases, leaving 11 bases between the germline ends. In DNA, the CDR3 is TGTGCCAGTAGTGGGGCAGGGGCAGAGACCCAGTACTTC. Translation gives CASSGAGAETQYF.

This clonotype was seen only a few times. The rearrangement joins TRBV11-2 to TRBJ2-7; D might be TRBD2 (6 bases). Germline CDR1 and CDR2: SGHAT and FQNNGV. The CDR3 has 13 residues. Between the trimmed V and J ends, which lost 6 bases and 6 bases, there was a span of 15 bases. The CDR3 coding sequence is TGTGCCAGCAGATGGGCGGGGATTCCCGAGCAGTACTTC. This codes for CASRWAGIPEQYF.

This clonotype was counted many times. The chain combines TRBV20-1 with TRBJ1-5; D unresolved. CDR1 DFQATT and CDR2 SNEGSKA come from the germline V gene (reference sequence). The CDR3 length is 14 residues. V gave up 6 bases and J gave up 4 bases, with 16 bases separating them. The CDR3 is CSALAPTVNQPQHF. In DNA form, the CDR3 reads TGCAGTGCGCTAGCCCCGACGGTGAATCAGCCCCAGCATTTT.

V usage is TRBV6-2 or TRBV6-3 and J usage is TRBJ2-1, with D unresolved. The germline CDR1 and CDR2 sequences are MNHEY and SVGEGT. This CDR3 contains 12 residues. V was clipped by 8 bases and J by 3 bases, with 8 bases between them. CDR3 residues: CASESYYNEQFF. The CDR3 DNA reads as TGTGCCAGCGAAAGCTACTACAATGAGCAGTTCTTC.

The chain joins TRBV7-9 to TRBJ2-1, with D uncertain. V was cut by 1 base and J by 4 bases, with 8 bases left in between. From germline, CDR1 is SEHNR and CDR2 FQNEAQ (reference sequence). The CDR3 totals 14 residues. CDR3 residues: CASSLVLGYNEQFF. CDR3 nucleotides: TGTGCCAGCAGCTTAGTTTTAGGATACAATGAGCAGTTCTTC. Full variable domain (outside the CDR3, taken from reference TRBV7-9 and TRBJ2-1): DTGVSQNPRHKITKRGQNVTFRCDPISEHNRLYWYRQTLGQGPEFLTYFQNEAQLEKSRLLSDRFSAERPKGSFSTLEIQRTEQGDSAMYLCASSLVLGYNEQFFGPGTRLTVL.

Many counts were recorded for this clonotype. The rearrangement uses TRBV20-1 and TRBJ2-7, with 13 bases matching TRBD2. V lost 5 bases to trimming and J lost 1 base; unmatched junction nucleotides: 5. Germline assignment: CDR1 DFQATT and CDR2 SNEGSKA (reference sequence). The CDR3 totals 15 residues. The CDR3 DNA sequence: TGCAGTGCTGCCGCACTAGCGGGGGGGTCCTACGAGCAGTACTTC. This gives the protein CSAAALAGGSYEQYF.

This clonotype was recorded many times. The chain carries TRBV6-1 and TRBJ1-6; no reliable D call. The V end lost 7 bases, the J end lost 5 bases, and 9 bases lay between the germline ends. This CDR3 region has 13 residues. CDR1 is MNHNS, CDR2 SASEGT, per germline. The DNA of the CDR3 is TGTGCCAGCAAGGAATGGGATAATTCACCCCTCCACTTT. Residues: CASKEWDNSPLHF.

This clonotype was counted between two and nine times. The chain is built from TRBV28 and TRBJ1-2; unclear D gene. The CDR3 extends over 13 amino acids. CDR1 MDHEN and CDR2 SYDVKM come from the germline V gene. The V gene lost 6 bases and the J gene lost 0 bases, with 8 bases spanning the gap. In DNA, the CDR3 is TGTGCCAGCAGGTCCCAGCCTAACTATGGCTACACCTTC. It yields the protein CASRSQPNYGYTF.

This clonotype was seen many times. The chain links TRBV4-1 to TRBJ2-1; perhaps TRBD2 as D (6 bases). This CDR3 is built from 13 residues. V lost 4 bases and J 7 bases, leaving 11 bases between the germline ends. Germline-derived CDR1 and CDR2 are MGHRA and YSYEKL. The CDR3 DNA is TGCGCCAGCAGCCGGGCGGGGCAGAATGAGCAGTTCTTC. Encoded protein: CASSRAGQNEQFF.

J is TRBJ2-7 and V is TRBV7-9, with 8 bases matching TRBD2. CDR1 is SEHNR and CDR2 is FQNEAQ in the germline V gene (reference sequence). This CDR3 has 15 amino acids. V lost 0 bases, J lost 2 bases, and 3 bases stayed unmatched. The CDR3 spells CASSLASGSPYEQYF. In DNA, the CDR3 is TGTGCCAGCAGCTTAGCGAGCGGGAGTCCCTACGAGCAGTACTTC.

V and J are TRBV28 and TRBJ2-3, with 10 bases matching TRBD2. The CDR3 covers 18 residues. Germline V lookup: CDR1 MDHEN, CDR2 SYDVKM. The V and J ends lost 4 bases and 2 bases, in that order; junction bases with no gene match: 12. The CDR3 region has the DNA TGTGCCAGCAGTTCCCATTCTAGCGGGAGTACTCACACAGATACGCAGTATTTT. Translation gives CASSSHSSGSTHTDTQYF.

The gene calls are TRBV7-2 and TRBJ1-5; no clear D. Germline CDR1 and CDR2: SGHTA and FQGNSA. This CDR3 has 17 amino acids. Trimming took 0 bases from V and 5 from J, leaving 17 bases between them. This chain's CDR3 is CASSLAYFSGSDQPQHF. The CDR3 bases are TGTGCCAGCAGCTTAGCGTACTTCTCGGGAAGCGATCAGCCCCAGCATTTT.

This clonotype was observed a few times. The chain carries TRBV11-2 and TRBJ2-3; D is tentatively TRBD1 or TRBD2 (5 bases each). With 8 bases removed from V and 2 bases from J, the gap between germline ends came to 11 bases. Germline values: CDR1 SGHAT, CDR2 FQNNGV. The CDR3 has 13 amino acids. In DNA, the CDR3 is TGTGCCAGCCAGCCGGGACCCACAGATACGCAGTATTTT. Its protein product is CASQPGPTDTQYF.

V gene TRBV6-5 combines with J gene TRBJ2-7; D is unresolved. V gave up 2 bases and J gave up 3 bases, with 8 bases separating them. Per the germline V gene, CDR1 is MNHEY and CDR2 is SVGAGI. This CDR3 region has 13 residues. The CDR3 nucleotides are TGTGCCAGCAGTTACATGGGGTTCTACGAGCAGTACTTC. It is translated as CASSYMGFYEQYF.

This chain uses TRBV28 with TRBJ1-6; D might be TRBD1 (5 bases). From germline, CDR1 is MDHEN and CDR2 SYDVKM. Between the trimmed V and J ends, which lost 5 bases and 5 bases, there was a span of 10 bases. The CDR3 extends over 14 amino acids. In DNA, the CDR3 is TGTGCCAGCAGTCAGGGCGGGGATAATTCACCCCTCCACTTT. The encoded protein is CASSQGGDNSPLHF. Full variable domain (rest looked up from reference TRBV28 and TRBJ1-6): DVKVTQSSRYLVKRTGEKVFLECVQDMDHENMFWYRQDPGLGLRLIYFSYDVKMKEKGDIPEGYSVSREKKERFSLILESASTNQTSMYLCASSQGGDNSPLHFGNGTRLTVT.

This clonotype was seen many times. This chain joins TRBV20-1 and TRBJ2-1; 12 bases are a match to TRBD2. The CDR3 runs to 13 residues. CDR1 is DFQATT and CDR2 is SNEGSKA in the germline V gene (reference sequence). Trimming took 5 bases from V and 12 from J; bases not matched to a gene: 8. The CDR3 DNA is TGCAGTGCTGTCTCTAGCGGGAGGGTTCTGCAGTTCTTC. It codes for CSAVSSGRVLQFF.